Each of the 20 T cell receptor beta chains below was sequenced from the same sample in a study of T cell repertoires in cytomegalovirus infection. TCRdb recomputed calls from the reads with MiXCR, one row per CDR3 protein. The sample contains under 850,000 distinct CDR3 sequences, approximately 34% of which appear only once. Sequencing used PBMCs. These receptors all come from a human donor in good health (CMV status not recorded). Some clones in this sample may be carry-over from other donors' samples.

This clonotype turned up a few times. The chain combines TRBV7-3 with TRBJ2-5; 8 bases fit TRBD2. This CDR3 spans 13 amino acids. CDR1 is SGHTA, CDR2 FQGTGA, per germline. Trimming cost V 5 bases and J 1 base; bases outside gene matches: 0. CDR3: CASSTSGQETQYF. In DNA form, the CDR3 reads TGTGCCAGCAGCACTAGCGGCCAAGAGACCCAGTACTTC.

The sample holds a few counts of this clonotype. This chain connects TRBV6-1 to TRBJ1-1, with D unclear. Trimming removed 5 bases at V and 6 bases at J, with 10 bases between. The CDR3 totals 12 residues. Per germline, CDR1 MNHNS and CDR2 SASEGT. The CDR3 sequence: CASSYDLSEAFF. CDR3 in DNA: TGTGCCAGCAGTTACGACCTTTCTGAAGCTTTCTTT.

In its sample, this clonotype was seen many times. The chain has TRBV7-2 and TRBJ2-1; TRBD2 matches at 8 bases. The CDR3 runs 15 residues. Germline lookup yields CDR1 SGHTA and CDR2 FQGNSA. V gave up 4 bases and J gave up 8 bases; unmatched junction bases: 10. The CDR3 sequence is CASSSLPGGIYEQFF. The CDR3 DNA reads as TGTGCCAGCAGCTCTCTGCCGGGAGGGATCTATGAGCAGTTCTTC. Looking up the rest from reference TRBV7-2 and TRBJ2-1 gives the full variable domain: GAGVSQSPSNKVTEKGKDVELRCDPISGHTALYWYRQSLGQGLEFLIYFQGNSAPDKSGLPSDRFSAERTGGSVSTLTIQRTQQEDSAVYLCASSSLPGGIYEQFFGPGTRLTVL.

The J gene is TRBJ1-2, the V gene TRBV5-6; a possible D gene is TRBD1 (5 bases). Germline assignment: CDR1 SGHDT and CDR2 YYEEEE. V was shortened by 0 bases and J by 2 bases, with 11 bases between the two germline ends. This CDR3 region has 15 residues. The CDR3 coding sequence is TGTGCCAGCAGCTTGGCGGGGGGTGGCAACTATGGCTACACCTTC. Translated: CASSLAGGGNYGYTF.

This clonotype turned up a few times. The rearrangement joins TRBV11-2 to TRBJ1-1; unclear D gene. The germline V and J ends were trimmed by 8 bases and 1 base, with 14 bases remaining between them. Germline lookup yields CDR1 SGHAT and CDR2 FQNNGV. This CDR3 has 14 residues. The DNA of the CDR3 is TGTGCCAGCGCGGAGTGGGTTGGGAACACTGAAGCTTTCTTT. Translating it yields CASAEWVGNTEAFF.

This clonotype was observed many times. This chain connects TRBV12-3 or TRBV12-4 to TRBJ2-1; TRBD2 matches 10 bases. With V trimmed by 6 bases and J by 8 bases, 10 bases remained unmatched. The length of the CDR3 is 15 residues. The chain's CDR3 is CASSHLAGDPYEQFF. CDR3 nucleotides: TGTGCCAGCAGCCACCTAGCGGGAGACCCCTATGAGCAGTTCTTC.

The chain carries TRBV19 and TRBJ2-7, with 8 bases matching TRBD1. The V and J ends lost 3 bases and 6 bases, in that order; junction bases with no gene match: 4. The germline V gene encodes CDR1 LNHDA and CDR2 SQIVND (reference sequence). CDR3 length equals 13 residues. The CDR3 DNA is TGTGCCAGTAGTATCGACAGGGGAGCCGAGCAGTACTTC. Translation: CASSIDRGAEQYF.

V gene TRBV4-2 combines with J gene TRBJ1-1; TRBD1 aligns across 7 bases. This CDR3 is built from 15 residues. In germline, CDR1 is LGHNA, CDR2 YNFKEQ. J was trimmed by 6 bases and V by 0 bases; bases with no gene match: 7. The CDR3 sequence is CASSQDRQGVAEAFF. CDR3 DNA: TGTGCCAGCAGCCAAGATCGGCAGGGGGTCGCTGAAGCTTTCTTT.

In the case of this clonotype: In this CDR3 the conserved last residue, phenylalanine or tryptophan, is missing, so a read error is likely. J is TRBJ1-6 and V is TRBV5-6; D uncertain. Germline V gene data show CDR1 as SGHDT and CDR2 as YYEEEE. V lost 0 bases to trimming and J lost 8 bases, with 3 bases between them. This CDR3 spans 12 amino acids. The CDR3 bases are TGTGCCAGCAGCTTGGGGGATTCACCCCTCCACTTG. It codes for CASSLGDSPLHL.

This clonotype was seen a few times. The chain has TRBV6-1 and TRBJ2-7, with 11 bases lining up with TRBD1. The CDR3 runs to 14 residues. V lost 5 bases and J lost 7; bases outside the gene matches: 7. CDR1 and CDR2 from the germline V gene are MNHNS and SASEGT. The CDR3 bases are TGTGCCAGCAGTCCGGGACAGGGGGTTGTGGAGCAGTACTTC. Translation gives CASSPGQGVVEQYF.

This clonotype has just one count. The chain combines TRBV7-9 with TRBJ1-2, with 7 positions matching TRBD1. The CDR3 extends over 16 amino acids. Germline loops: CDR1 SEHNR, CDR2 FQNEAQ (reference sequence). Trimming cost V 7 bases and J 3 bases; bases outside gene matches: 14. CDR3 coding DNA: TGTGCCAGCACCCACAGGGGAGGGCGACGGGACTATGGCTACACCTTC. Translation gives CASTHRGGRRDYGYTF.

Many counts were recorded for this clonotype. The chain couples TRBV27 to TRBJ1-2, with 11 bases matching TRBD1. V lost 5 bases and J lost 6; bases outside the gene matches: 2. The length of the CDR3 is 13 residues. The germline gives CDR1 MNHEY, CDR2 SMNVEV (reference sequence). The DNA of the CDR3 is TGTGCCAGCAGTAAGGGACAGGGGGATGGCTACACCTTC. As protein: CASSKGQGDGYTF.

The chain recombines TRBV7-2 with TRBJ1-2, with D possibly being TRBD1 (5 bases). Trimming stripped 2 bases from V and 10 bases from J, with 14 bases between. Germline loops: CDR1 SGHTA, CDR2 FQGNSA. The CDR3 consists of 13 residues. The DNA of the CDR3 is TGTGCCAGCAGCTTATATGGGGACTATTTCTACACCTTC. It is translated as CASSLYGDYFYTF.

With regard to this clonotype: The junction departs from germline at one end; a sequencing error may be responsible. CDR3 loop: CASSLHAGSGYTF. The DNA of the CDR3 is TGTGCAAGCAGCTTACACGCGGGGTCTGGCTACACCTTC. The rearrangement uses TRBV7-2 and TRBJ1-2; no clear D gene. The CDR3 extends over 13 amino acids. CDR1 SGHTA and CDR2 FQGNSA come from the germline V gene.

This clonotype has only a few counts. The chain recombines TRBV12-3 or TRBV12-4 with TRBJ1-1; D may be TRBD1 (6 bases). The CDR3 sequence is 15 residues long. The V and J ends lost 4 bases and 2 bases respectively, with 14 bases between them. The CDR3 spells CASSSHDRINTEAFF. The CDR3 bases are TGTGCCAGCAGTTCACACGACAGGATCAACACTGAAGCTTTCTTT.

The J gene is TRBJ2-7, the V gene TRBV10-3, with TRBD2 as a possible D gene (5 bases). The CDR3 is made up of 14 amino acids. V lost 3 bases, J lost 3 bases, and 12 bases lay in between. Germline lookup yields CDR1 ENHRY and CDR2 SYGVKD. The CDR3 protein is CAISDLEVDYEQYF. CDR3 in DNA: TGTGCCATCAGTGACTTGGAGGTTGACTACGAGCAGTACTTC.

This clonotype was recorded once. J is TRBJ1-1 and V is TRBV19; no firm D call. The germline V gene has CDR1 LNHDA and CDR2 SQIVND (reference sequence). Deletions cut 3 bases from V and 5 bases from J, with 10 bases between. This CDR3 is 13 amino acids long. The CDR3 loop is CASSIGVWTEAFF. The CDR3 DNA sequence: TGTGCCAGTAGTATCGGGGTTTGGACTGAAGCTTTCTTT.

The rearrangement links TRBV20-1 to TRBJ1-1, with a weak D call TRBD1 (5 bases). This CDR3 has 13 amino acids. Trimming took off 5 bases at V and 7 bases at J, with 17 bases between the two ends. In germline, CDR1 is DFQATT, CDR2 SNEGSKA (reference sequence). CDR3 protein: CSAPRGSRYEAFF. CDR3 coding DNA: TGCAGTGCTCCTAGGGGCAGCCGATATGAAGCTTTCTTT.

The genes are TRBV4-2 and TRBJ1-1; maybe TRBD1 (5 bases). Trimming removed 0 bases at V and 8 bases at J, with 13 bases between. This CDR3 region has 14 residues. In germline, CDR1 is LGHNA, CDR2 YNFKEQ. The CDR3 nucleotides are TGTGCCAGCAGCCAAGATCTGGGGGATAAGGAAGCTTTCTTT. Its translation: CASSQDLGDKEAFF.

This chain connects TRBV4-1 to TRBJ2-3; 8 nucleotides align to TRBD2. This CDR3 is built from 17 residues. V gave up 5 bases and J gave up 1 base; unmatched junction bases: 11. CDR1 MGHRA and CDR2 YSYEKL come from the germline V gene. The CDR3: CASSYTSGEAGTDTQYF. Written as DNA, the CDR3 is TGCGCCAGCAGCTATACTAGCGGCGAAGCGGGCACAGATACGCAGTATTTT.